Sequencing of this TCR beta chain was carried out in a study of T cells expressing NK-cell markers. Study-level information: Underlying the TCR beta repertoires were sorted CD3+CD56+NKG2C+, CD3+CD56+NKG2C- and CD3+CD56-NKG2C+ T cells.

Germline values: CDR1 LNHNV, CDR2 YYDKDF (reference sequence). The CDR3 extends over 12 amino acids. TCRdb reanalyzed the 5' RACE reads and collapses them to one entry per CDR3 protein, without DNA. The ten top clones account for roughly 1.4%, within a sample of around 470,000 distinct CDR3 sequences. The origin of this receptor is a woman aged 50 to 60 in good health. The specimen sequenced was blood T cells: a sorted CD56 or NKG2C T cell subset, CD4+ or CD8+ T cells, or bulk PBMC T cells (not recorded which). The V gene is TRBV15, the J gene TRBJ1-5; without DNA, the TCRdb call of TRBD1 cannot be checked. The chain's CDR3 is CATQQEDQPQHF. The full variable domain, in which reference TRBV15 and TRBJ1-5 provide the parts outside the CDR3, is DAMVIQNPRYQVTQFGKPVTLSCSQTLNHNVMYWYQQKSSQAPKLLFHYYDKDFNNEADTPDNFQSRRPNTSFCFLDIRSPGLGDTAMYLCATQQEDQPQHFGDGTRLSIL.